Following are 25 T cell receptor beta chains from one sample sequenced in a study of CD8 T cells in ankylosing spondylitis. Broader study findings: Within ankylosing spondylitis blood, a TCR beta motif made up of roughly eight highly homologous variants appeared to be characteristic.

TCRdb reprocessed the 5' RACE reads with MiXCR, giving one entry per CDR3 protein. The table records 300,000 to 400,000 distinct CDR3 sequences, about a fifth of them present only once. Their recognized antigens are unknown. The sample comprised blood, either unsorted or a sorted T cell fraction (not recorded which). These receptor sequences come from a male donor with ankylosing spondylitis.

This clonotype has a handful of counts. The genes are TRBV20-1 and TRBJ2-7; 11 bases align to TRBD2. The CDR3 runs to 13 residues. The V segment lost 6 bases and the J segment 5 bases; nucleotides outside the gene matches: 6. Germline CDR1 reads DFQATT; CDR2 reads SNEGSKA (reference sequence). DNA of the CDR3: TGCAGTGCCAAACTAGCGGGAGCCCACGAGCAGTACTTC. Protein product: CSAKLAGAHEQYF.

The J gene is TRBJ2-2, the V gene TRBV3-1; perhaps TRBD2 as D (6 bases). V was shortened by 1 base and J by 8 bases, with 17 bases between the two germline ends. The CDR3 extends over 16 amino acids. The germline CDR1 and CDR2 sequences are LGHDT and YNNKEL (reference sequence). The CDR3 DNA is TGTGCCAGCAGCCAAGTGTCAGCGGGTGGGAGTGGGGAGCTGTTTTTT. Translating it yields CASSQVSAGGSGELFF.

This clonotype was seen at least ten times. The J gene is TRBJ2-2, the V gene TRBV12-3 or TRBV12-4, with TRBD2 matching 9 bases. The CDR3 covers 15 residues. J was trimmed by 7 bases and V by 2 bases; bases with no gene match: 5. The CDR3 region has the DNA TGTGCCAGCAGTTTACGGCGGGGGGGGGTCGGGGAGCTGTTTTTT. Its translation is CASSLRRGGVGELFF.

This clonotype was observed a few times. The rearrangement joins TRBV27 to TRBJ2-1, with D hard to call. The CDR3 totals 15 residues. Trimming removed 3 bases from V and 6 bases from J, with 15 bases in between. Germline V gene sequence: CDR1 MNHEY, CDR2 SMNVEV (reference sequence). CDR3 nucleotide sequence: TGTGCCAGCAGTTTCAATAGCAGACCCGGCAATGAGCAGTTCTTC. Amino acid sequence: CASSFNSRPGNEQFF.

The gene calls are TRBV5-1 and TRBJ1-4; 8 bases are shared with TRBD1. This CDR3 spans 15 amino acids. The V segment lost 2 bases and the J segment 5 bases; nucleotides outside the gene matches: 5. CDR1 and CDR2 (germline): SGHRS, YFSETQ. Written as DNA, the CDR3 is TGCGCCAGCAGCTTTGACGGGACAGGCAATGAAAAACTGTTTTTT. Residues: CASSFDGTGNEKLFF.

The chain is built from TRBV20-1 and TRBJ1-6; D uncertain. V was clipped by 0 bases and J by 10 bases, with 13 bases between them. CDR1 and CDR2 from the germline V gene are DFQATT and SNEGSKA (reference sequence). The CDR3 is 14 amino acids. The DNA for the CDR3 is TGCAGTGCTAGAGACCTCGCGGCGCAATCACCCCTCCACTTT. Translation gives CSARDLAAQSPLHF.

The V call is TRBV11-2, the J call TRBJ2-7, with 14 bases matching TRBD2. Trimming at V came to 0 bases and at J to 0 bases, leaving 7 bases not matched to a gene. Germline assignment: CDR1 SGHAT and CDR2 FQNNGV. The CDR3 sequence is 19 residues long. This CDR3 reads CASSLDPGLAGDFSYEQYF. The CDR3 DNA is TGTGCCAGCAGCTTAGATCCGGGACTAGCGGGAGATTTCTCCTACGAGCAGTACTTC.

The J gene is TRBJ1-5, the V gene TRBV20-1, with 9 positions matching TRBD1. The germline gives CDR1 DFQATT, CDR2 SNEGSKA (reference sequence). The V gene end was trimmed by 3 bases and the J gene end by 9 bases; junction bases not matched to a gene: 9. This CDR3 contains 14 residues. This chain's CDR3 is CSASRGQGEWPQHF. In nucleotides, the CDR3 is TGCAGTGCTAGTCGGGGACAGGGTGAATGGCCCCAGCATTTT.

This clonotype was detected a few times. The chain recombines TRBV29-1 with TRBJ1-3, with D hard to call. Deletions cut 3 bases from V and 0 bases from J, with 9 bases between. CDR3 length: 14 residues. Germline CDR1 is SQVTM and CDR2 is ANQGSEA. CDR3 nucleotide sequence: TGCAGCGTTGATCAGACTGGCTCTGGAAACACCATATATTTT. The encoded protein is CSVDQTGSGNTIYF.

The V call is TRBV6-1, the J call TRBJ2-1, with 9 bases aligning to TRBD2. This CDR3 has 14 residues. V was pared by 4 bases and J by 7 bases, with 5 bases of the junction left unmatched. Germline CDR1 reads MNHNS; CDR2 reads SASEGT. Here the CDR3 DNA reads TGTGCCAGCAGTGTAAGCGGGAGGTGGAATGAGCAGTTCTTC. This codes for CASSVSGRWNEQFF.

This clonotype has more than one count but fewer than ten. This chain links TRBV6-5 with TRBJ1-3; TRBD1 aligns across 7 bases. Germline assignment: CDR1 MNHEY and CDR2 SVGAGI. V trimming: 4 bases; J trimming: 3 bases; junction bases outside the gene matches: 3. This CDR3 comprises 14 residues. The CDR3 bases are TGTGCCAGCAGTTCGACAGGGTTTGGAAACACCATATATTTT. The encoded protein is CASSSTGFGNTIYF.

This sequence joins TRBV7-2 and TRBJ1-1, with 9 bases aligning to TRBD1. V dropped 5 bases and J dropped 4; count of bases not matched to a gene: 11. Germline V gives CDR1 SGHTA, CDR2 FQGNSA. The CDR3 covers 16 residues. As DNA, the CDR3 is TGTGCCAGCAGCCCTGGGACAGGGAGAGGTTCCACTGAAGCTTTCTTT. It specifies CASSPGTGRGSTEAFF.

This chain uses TRBV12-3 or TRBV12-4 with TRBJ2-2, with a tentative D call TRBD1 (6 bases). CDR3 size: 14 residues. Trimming cost V 7 bases and J 6 bases, with 15 bases left between them. DNA for the CDR3: TGTGCCAGCACGATCCTACAGGGAGCCGGGGAGCTGTTTTTT. It encodes CASTILQGAGELFF.

The chain has TRBV7-6 and TRBJ2-7; a possible D gene is TRBD2 (6 bases). Trimming cost V 0 bases and J 6 bases, with 12 bases left between them. The germline gives CDR1 SGHVS, CDR2 FNYEAQ. This CDR3 contains 14 residues. CDR3 residues: CASSLAEGTSEQYF. The CDR3 DNA is TGTGCCAGCAGCTTAGCGGAGGGAACGAGCGAGCAGTACTTC. Complete variable domain (other parts from reference TRBV7-6 and TRBJ2-7): GAGVSQSPRYKVTKRGQDVALRCDPISGHVSLYWYRQALGQGPEFLTYFNYEAQQDKSGLPNDRFSAERPEGSISTLTIQRTEQRDSAMYRCASSLAEGTSEQYFGPGTRLTVT.

As to this clonotype: Its ends do not fully match the called genes, so a read error is possible. This chain connects TRBV10-3 to TRBJ2-6; TRBD2 might be the D (7 bases). Germline-derived CDR1 and CDR2 are ENHRY and SYGVKD. The CDR3 covers 19 residues. The chain's CDR3 is CAFSDSTGGDLSGANVLTF. The CDR3 DNA is TGTGCCTTCAGTGATTCTACGGGGGGCGACCTCTCTGGGGCCAACGTCCTGACTTTC.

The chain employs TRBV28 and TRBJ1-1, with 9 bases matching TRBD1. V shed 5 bases, J shed 4 bases, and the junction held 5 bases outside the gene matches. CDR3 length equals 14 residues. Germline V gene data show CDR1 as MDHEN and CDR2 as SYDVKM. The chain's CDR3 is CASSPWDRVTEAFF. The CDR3 DNA is TGTGCCAGCAGTCCCTGGGACAGGGTCACTGAAGCTTTCTTT.

The chain links TRBV20-1 to TRBJ2-3; no clear D. Germline V gene data show CDR1 as DFQATT and CDR2 as SNEGSKA (reference sequence). The CDR3 consists of 11 residues. The CDR3, as DNA: TGCAGGCCAGGTAGCACAGATACGCAGTATTTT. Residues: CRPGSTDTQYF.

J is TRBJ1-1 and V is TRBV28, with a weak D call TRBD1 (5 bases). Germline CDR1 reads MDHEN; CDR2 reads SYDVKM. V was trimmed by 7 bases and J by 0 bases, leaving 18 bases between them. The CDR3 loop spans 16 amino acids. The CDR3, as DNA: TGTGCCAGCACTCGCCGGGGGGGACTAGTGAACACTGAAGCTTTCTTT. Residues: CASTRRGGLVNTEAFF.

The table lists this clonotype with a few counts. J is TRBJ2-7 and V is TRBV10-3; 7 nucleotides line up with TRBD2. Germline CDR1 reads ENHRY; CDR2 reads SYGVKD. This CDR3 spans 17 amino acids. J gave up 2 bases and V 0 bases, and 10 bases lay outside the gene matches. CDR3 in amino acids: CAISESTPSGTTYEQYF. Written as DNA, the CDR3 is TGTGCCATCAGTGAGTCGACTCCGAGCGGGACTACCTACGAGCAGTACTTC.

This chain links TRBV3-1 with TRBJ2-3; no reliable D call. CDR1 and CDR2 (germline): LGHDT, YNNKEL (reference sequence). Trimming removed 0 bases from V and 4 bases from J, with 5 bases in between. The CDR3 has 13 residues. CDR3 residues: CASSQDHSDTQYF. CDR3 bases: TGTGCCAGCAGCCAAGATCACTCAGATACGCAGTATTTT.

CDR3 DNA: TGTGCCAGCAGGCGTGAGGGATGGGGCAATGAGCAGTTCTTC. It specifies CASRREGWGNEQFF. This chain joins TRBV28 and TRBJ2-1, with TRBD2 as a possible D gene (5 bases). V was trimmed by 6 bases and J by 6 bases, leaving 15 bases between them. The CDR3 has 14 residues. CDR1 is MDHEN and CDR2 is SYDVKM in the germline V gene. Full variable domain (outside the CDR3, taken from reference TRBV28 and TRBJ2-1): DVKVTQSSRYLVKRTGEKVFLECVQDMDHENMFWYRQDPGLGLRLIYFSYDVKMKEKGDIPEGYSVSREKKERFSLILESASTNQTSMYLCASRREGWGNEQFFGPGTRLTVL.

The chain couples TRBV7-2 to TRBJ2-3; D may match TRBD1 or TRBD2 (5 bases each). The germline V gene has CDR1 SGHTA and CDR2 FQGNSA. The CDR3 extends over 16 amino acids. The V gene lost 6 bases and the J gene lost 6 bases, with 22 bases spanning the gap. The DNA of the CDR3 is TGTGCCAGCAGGGCGAACCCGGGACGCGTTCGGGATACGCAGTATTTT. It codes for CASRANPGRVRDTQYF.

This clonotype has a handful of counts. The rearrangement uses TRBV21-1 and TRBJ1-5; the table's D call, TRBD1, has no DNA check behind it. TRBV21-1 is tagged as a pseudogene. CDR3 length: 17 amino acids. The CDR3: CASSARDRVNSNQPQHF. CDR3 nucleotide sequence: TGTGCCAGCAGCGCTCGGGACAGGGTCAATAGCAATCAGCCCCAGCATTTT.

This clonotype was recorded a few times. This sequence joins TRBV3-1 and TRBJ2-5, with a tentative D call TRBD2 (5 bases). The CDR3 runs 13 residues. The V end lost 4 bases, the J end lost 5 bases, and 11 bases lay between the germline ends. CDR1 and CDR2 from the germline V gene are LGHDT and YNNKEL (reference sequence). The CDR3 DNA sequence: TGTGCCAGCAGCCTCGGGATCCGCGAGACCCAGTACTTC. Translated, it gives CASSLGIRETQYF.

This clonotype was counted ten times or more. This sequence joins TRBV29-1 and TRBJ2-3; D might be TRBD1 or TRBD2, each matching 6 bases. Germline V gene data show CDR1 as SQVTM and CDR2 as ANQGSEA. This CDR3 has 12 amino acids. V was clipped by 4 bases and J by 4 bases, with 9 bases between them. CDR3 amino acids: CSVAEGADTQYF. The CDR3 DNA sequence: TGCAGCGTTGCGGAGGGGGCAGATACGCAGTATTTT.